This is a list of T cell receptor beta chains from one sample in a study of blood T cell repertoires in COVID-19. Clones were sequenced by immunoSEQ multiplex PCR, and TCRdb holds only the in-frame ones, with some missing. The sample lists 160,000 or so clones; over 70% were seen once. Material for sequencing was PBMCs or T cells enriched from blood (not recorded which). These TCRs come from a woman aged 60 to 75 who had recovered from COVID-19. The CDR3 runs from the conserved cysteine through the conserved F or W. A D gene is named only where the DNA matches it firmly. Part of the rows lack a size; the others show once, few, many or a class for expanded clones.

cdr3_aa cdr3_nt d_call j_call v_call clone_size
CASRYRGPSTDTQYF TGTGCCAGCAGGTACAGGGGACCTAGCACAGATACGCAGTATTTT TRBD1 TRBJ2-3 TRBV7-8 -
CASSPYSGGAQNEQFF TGTGCCAGCAGCCCCTATAGCGGGGGGGCCCAAAATGAGCAGTTCTTC TRBD2 TRBJ2-1 TRBV7-8 -
CASSPQRVAQSPLHF TGTGCCAGCAGCCCTCAGAGGGTAGCGCAATCACCCCTCCACTTT - TRBJ1-6 TRBV2 -
CAWSVILRDKSWGYTF TGTGCCTGGAGTGTAATACTCCGGGACAAGTCGTGGGGCTACACCTTC - TRBJ1-2 TRBV30 -
CASSDSSGNTIYF TGTGCCAGCTCAGACAGCTCTGGAAACACCATATATTTT - TRBJ1-3 TRBV18 once
CASSRKRGLTDTQYF TGTGCCAGCAGCCGTAAGCGGGGCCTCACAGATACGCAGTATTTT TRBD2 TRBJ2-3 TRBV3-1/TRBV3-2 -
CASTLGGQGANEQYF TGTGCCAGCACCTTGGGGGGACAGGGGGCAAACGAGCAGTACTTC TRBD1 TRBJ2-7 TRBV9 -
CASSPSTTGQSAGGYTF TGTGCCAGCAGCCCGTCGACTACCGGGCAAAGCGCCGGGGGCTACACCTTC - TRBJ1-2 TRBV7-9 few
CASSLTVGNTIYF TGTGCCAGCAGCTTAACAGTTGGAAACACCATATATTTT - TRBJ1-3 TRBV7-8 -
CASSLALTGVGYGYTF TGTGCCAGCAGCTTAGCACTAACAGGGGTGGGCTATGGCTACACCTTC TRBD1 TRBJ1-2 TRBV7-8 -
CASSLERGGLYEQYF TGTGCCAGCAGCTTAGAACGGGGGGGCCTCTACGAGCAGTACTTC TRBD2 TRBJ2-7 TRBV11-2 once
CASSPGTGGYEQYF TGTGCCAGCAGCCCCGGGACGGGGGGCTACGAGCAGTACTTC TRBD2 TRBJ2-7 TRBV7-2 -
CASSYRDMSSGNTIYF TGTGCCAGCAGTTACCGGGACATGAGCTCTGGAAACACCATATATTTT - TRBJ1-3 TRBV6-5 many
CASSIAAGGYNEQFF TGTGCCAGTAGTATAGCAGCGGGGGGCTACAATGAGCAGTTCTTC TRBD2 TRBJ2-1 TRBV19 -
CASSYAGMNTEAFF TGTGCCAGCAGTTATGCCGGGATGAACACTGAAGCTTTCTTT - TRBJ1-1 TRBV6-5 -
CASSLDYEQYF TGTGCCAGCTCACTAGATTACGAGCAGTACTTC - TRBJ2-7 TRBV18 -
CASSVDTGGSDEQFF TGTGCCAGCAGCGTAGACACAGGGGGCTCAGATGAGCAGTTCTTC TRBD1 TRBJ2-1 TRBV9 -
CASSLSSLRALHF TGTGCCAGTAGCCTCTCCAGTCTTCGGGCCCTCCACTTT - TRBJ1-6 TRBV19 -
CASRMTGSNTEAFF TGTGCCAGTAGAATGACAGGTTCGAACACTGAAGCTTTCTTT - TRBJ1-1 TRBV19 -
CASTLPQETQYF TGTGCCAGCACCCTACCTCAAGAGACCCAGTACTTC - TRBJ2-5 TRBV7-2 -
CASSIGGENTEAFF TGTGCCAGTAGTATCGGAGGAGAGAACACTGAAGCTTTCTTT - TRBJ1-1 TRBV19 -
CASSLTGQGTGELFF TGTGCCAGCAGCCTGACAGGGCAGGGCACCGGGGAGCTGTTTTTT TRBD1 TRBJ2-2 TRBV5-4 -
CASSFRQGIGNEQFF TGTGCCAGCAGTTTTCGACAGGGAATCGGCAATGAGCAGTTCTTC TRBD1 TRBJ2-1 TRBV6-5 -
CASSRKEAVGTSGGPLEQYF TGCGCCAGCAGCCGAAAAGAAGCCGTAGGGACTAGCGGGGGGCCCCTGGAGCAGTACTTC TRBD2 TRBJ2-7 TRBV4-1 -
CASSPGTSRIEQYF TGCGCCAGCAGCCCCGGGACTAGTAGGATCGAGCAGTACTTC TRBD2 TRBJ2-7 TRBV5-1 few
CASSGLLNTEAFF TGCGCCAGCTCCGGACTTTTGAACACTGAAGCTTTCTTT - TRBJ1-1 TRBV5-1 -
CSSTPGNTEAFF TGCAGCTCAACCCCGGGGAACACTGAAGCTTTCTTT - TRBJ1-1 TRBV29-1 -
CASSLGQGKNNEQFF TGCGCCAGCAGCCTGGGACAGGGCAAAAACAATGAGCAGTTCTTC TRBD1 TRBJ2-1 TRBV4-1 once
CSVALHRGETQYF TGCAGCGTAGCACTACACAGGGGTGAGACCCAGTACTTC TRBD1 TRBJ2-5 TRBV29-1 -
CASSYRQTTAEAFF TGTGCCAGCAGTTACAGACAGACGACCGCTGAAGCTTTCTTT - TRBJ1-1 TRBV6-5 -